This T cell receptor beta chain was found in a study of blood T cells in healthy people across ages. This clonotype has more than one count but fewer than ten. Antigen unknown. Primers used in a second PCR of roughly 7 to 12 cycles were a sample-barcoded 5' primer and a J-beta primer mix. Every sample gave at least 3 million paired-end reads containing CDR3. TCRdb called the 5' RACE reads again in MiXCR, with one record for every CDR3 protein. Of 800,000 to 1,300,000 distinct CDR3 sequences listed, under 30% are singletons. Study results and limitations: Fewer expanded clones and more diversity marked long-lived versus aged donors. Donor CMV status was unknown, possibly confounding expanded clonotype changes.

From germline, CDR1 is MNHEY and CDR2 SVGAGI. This CDR3 is built from 12 residues. Deletions cut 6 bases from V and 6 bases from J, with 8 bases between. These records were also assigned to another study, of T cells of mothers and their children.

Sequenced: blood. This sequence was found in a girl aged 2 to 9 in good health. The rearrangement uses TRBV6-5 and TRBJ2-2; D might be TRBD2 (6 bases). The CDR3 DNA reads as TGTGCCAGCAGGGGGGGTTCCGGGGAGCTGTTTTTT. This translates into CASRGGSGELFF.